This T cell receptor beta chain was retrieved from a study of cytomegalovirus exposure and HLA in healthy donors. General study points: Accurate HLA-A and HLA-B prediction from TCR beta sequences was reported for most subjects.

PCR used 60 Vbeta primers and 13 Jbeta primers. Here immunoSEQ multiplex PCR was the method, and the copy in TCRdb shows in-frame clones only, minus some. The data show roughly 120,000 clones, with roughly 80% seen just once and about 32% held by the top ten. A note on this clone: Its specificity is unknown.

The V end lost 2 bases, the J end lost 7 bases, and 12 bases lay between the germline ends. Germline V gives CDR1 MDHEN, CDR2 SYDVKM. This CDR3 region has 13 residues. V is TRBV28 and J is TRBJ2-7; D unresolved. This TCR was recovered from a man in his 60s in good health and CMV-seropositive. The sequencing sample was made of PBMCs. The CDR3 here is CASSLAAPGEQYF. Here the CDR3 DNA reads TGTGCCAGCAGTTTAGCGGCCCCTGGGGAGCAGTACTTC.